Included here is one TCR beta chain sequence, with context. Its antigen is unidentified. This entry belongs to a study of blood T cells in healthy people across ages. Study-level points and caveats: The CMV status of each donor remained undetermined, and this could have confounded shifts in expanded clonotypes. Higher diversity and more naive CD4+ cells were features of long-lived donors, compared to aged donors.

The draw of peripheral blood yielded around 9.6 milliliters from each donor. V shed 1 base, J shed 14 bases, and the junction held 14 bases outside the gene matches. The CDR3 has 15 residues. Germline V gene lookup returns CDR1 SGHAT and CDR2 FQNNGV. With a J-beta primer mix and a sample-barcoded 5' primer, a second PCR ran about 6 to 11 cycles. With 12 random nucleotides, a template-switch adaptor tagged each individual cDNA molecule. MiXCR, run by TCRdb on the 5' RACE reads, gives a single entry per CDR3 protein. The repertoire includes fewer than 950,000 distinct CDR3 sequences, 53% of them detected once, and about two fifths sits in the top ten.

The sequencing input was blood. The receptor was isolated from a man older than 75 in good health. The chain links TRBV11-2 to TRBJ2-3; 8 bases fit TRBD2. CDR3 in DNA: TGTGCCAGCAGCTTAGCCCCGGGGGGGCACAGATACGCGTATTTT. Translating it yields CASSLAPGGHRYAYF.